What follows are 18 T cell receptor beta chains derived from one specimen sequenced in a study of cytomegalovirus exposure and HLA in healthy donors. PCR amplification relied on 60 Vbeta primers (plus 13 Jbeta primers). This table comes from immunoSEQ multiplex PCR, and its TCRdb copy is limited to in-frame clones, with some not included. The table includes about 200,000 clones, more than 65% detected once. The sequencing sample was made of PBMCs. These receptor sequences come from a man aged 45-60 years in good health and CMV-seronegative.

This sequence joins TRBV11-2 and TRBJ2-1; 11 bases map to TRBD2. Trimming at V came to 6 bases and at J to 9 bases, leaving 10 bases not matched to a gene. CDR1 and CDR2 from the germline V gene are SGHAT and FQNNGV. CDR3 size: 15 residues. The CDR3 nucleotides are TGTGCCAGCAGTCTTACTAGCGGGAGAATCGGTGAGCAGTTCTTC. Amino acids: CASSLTSGRIGEQFF.

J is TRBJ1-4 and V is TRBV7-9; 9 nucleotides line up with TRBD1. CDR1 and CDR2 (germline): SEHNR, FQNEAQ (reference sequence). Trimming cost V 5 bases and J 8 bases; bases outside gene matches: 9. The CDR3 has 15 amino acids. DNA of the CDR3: TGTGCCAGCAGCCCGGGACAGGGCAGGGGGGAAAAACTGTTTTTT. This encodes CASSPGQGRGEKLFF.

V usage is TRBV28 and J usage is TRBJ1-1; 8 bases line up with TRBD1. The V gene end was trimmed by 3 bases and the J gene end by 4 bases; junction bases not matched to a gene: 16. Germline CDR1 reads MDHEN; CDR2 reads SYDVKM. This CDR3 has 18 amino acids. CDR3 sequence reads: CASSFIGTGGREGTEAFF. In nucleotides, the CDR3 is TGTGCCAGCAGTTTCATAGGCACAGGGGGACGGGAAGGCACTGAAGCTTTCTTT.

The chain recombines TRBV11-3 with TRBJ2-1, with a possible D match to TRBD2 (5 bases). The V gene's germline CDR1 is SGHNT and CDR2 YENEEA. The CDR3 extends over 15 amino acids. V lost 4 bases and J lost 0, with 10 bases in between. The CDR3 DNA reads TGTGCCAGCAGCTCCAGCGGTGCCTCCTACAATGAGCAGTTCTTC. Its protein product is CASSSSGASYNEQFF.

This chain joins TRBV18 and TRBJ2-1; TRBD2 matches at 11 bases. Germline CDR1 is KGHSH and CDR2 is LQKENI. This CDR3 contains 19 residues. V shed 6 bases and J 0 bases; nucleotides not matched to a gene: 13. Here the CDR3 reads CASSHGLAGGTSSYNEQFF. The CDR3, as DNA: TGTGCCAGCTCCCATGGTCTAGCGGGAGGCACCAGCTCCTACAATGAGCAGTTCTTC.

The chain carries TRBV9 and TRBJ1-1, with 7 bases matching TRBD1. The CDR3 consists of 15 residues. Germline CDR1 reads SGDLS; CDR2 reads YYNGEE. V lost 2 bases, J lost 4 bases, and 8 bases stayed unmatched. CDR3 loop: CASSVGQVVSTEAFF. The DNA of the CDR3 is TGTGCCAGCAGCGTTGGACAGGTCGTGAGCACTGAAGCTTTCTTT.

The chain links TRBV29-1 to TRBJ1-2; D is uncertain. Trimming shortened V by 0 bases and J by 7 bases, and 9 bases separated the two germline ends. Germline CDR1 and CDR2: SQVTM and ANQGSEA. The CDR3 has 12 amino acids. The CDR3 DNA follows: TGCAGCGTTGAAGATTCAGGTGGTGGCTACACCTTC. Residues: CSVEDSGGGYTF.

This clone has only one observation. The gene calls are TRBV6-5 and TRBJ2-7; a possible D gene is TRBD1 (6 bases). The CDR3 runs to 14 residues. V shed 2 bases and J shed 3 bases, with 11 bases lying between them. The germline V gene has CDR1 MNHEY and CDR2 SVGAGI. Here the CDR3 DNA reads TGTGCCAGCAGTTACGCCAGGGGAGTCTACGAGCAGTACTTC. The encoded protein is CASSYARGVYEQYF.

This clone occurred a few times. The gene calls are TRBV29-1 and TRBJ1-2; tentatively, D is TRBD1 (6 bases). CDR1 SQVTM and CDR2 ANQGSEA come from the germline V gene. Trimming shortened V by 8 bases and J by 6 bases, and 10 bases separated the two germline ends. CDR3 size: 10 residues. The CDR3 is CSFRGDGYTF. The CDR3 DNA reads TGCAGCTTCAGGGGAGATGGCTACACCTTC. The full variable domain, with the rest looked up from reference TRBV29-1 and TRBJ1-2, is SAVISQKPSRDICQRGTSLTIQCQVDSQVTMMFWYRQQPGQSLTLIATANQGSEATYESGFVIDKFPISRPNLTFSTLTVSNMSPEDSSIYLCSFRGDGYTFGSGTRLTVV.

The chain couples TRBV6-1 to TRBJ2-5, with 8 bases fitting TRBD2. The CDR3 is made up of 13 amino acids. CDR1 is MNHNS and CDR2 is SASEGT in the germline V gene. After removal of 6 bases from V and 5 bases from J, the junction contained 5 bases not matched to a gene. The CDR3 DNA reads TGTGCCAGCAGGGGGTCTAGCGGGGAGACCCAGTACTTC. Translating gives CASRGSSGETQYF.

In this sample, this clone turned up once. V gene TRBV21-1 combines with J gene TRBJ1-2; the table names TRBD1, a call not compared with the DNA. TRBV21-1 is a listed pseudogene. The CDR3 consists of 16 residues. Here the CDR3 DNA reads TGTGCCAGCAGCAAAGGGGAGACAGGTCCTAACTATGGCTACACCTTC. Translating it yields CASSKGETGPNYGYTF.

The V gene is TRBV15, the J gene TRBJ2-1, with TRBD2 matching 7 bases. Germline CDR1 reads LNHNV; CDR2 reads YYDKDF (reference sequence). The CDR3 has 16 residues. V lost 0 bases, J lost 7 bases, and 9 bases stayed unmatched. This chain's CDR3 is CATSRDQGGSKNEQFF. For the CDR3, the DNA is TGTGCCACCAGCAGAGATCAGGGCGGGAGTAAGAATGAGCAGTTCTTC. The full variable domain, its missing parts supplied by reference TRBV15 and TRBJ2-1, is DAMVIQNPRYQVTQFGKPVTLSCSQTLNHNVMYWYQQKSSQAPKLLFHYYDKDFNNEADTPDNFQSRRPNTSFCFLDIRSPGLGDTAMYLCATSRDQGGSKNEQFFGPGTRLTVL.

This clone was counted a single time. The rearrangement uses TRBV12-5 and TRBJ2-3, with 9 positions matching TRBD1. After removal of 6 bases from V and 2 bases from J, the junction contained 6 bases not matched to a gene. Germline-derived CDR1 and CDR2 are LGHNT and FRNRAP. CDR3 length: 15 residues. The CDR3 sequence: CASGSGQGDTDTQYF. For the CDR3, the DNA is TGTGCTAGTGGCTCGGGACAGGGTGACACAGATACGCAGTATTTT.

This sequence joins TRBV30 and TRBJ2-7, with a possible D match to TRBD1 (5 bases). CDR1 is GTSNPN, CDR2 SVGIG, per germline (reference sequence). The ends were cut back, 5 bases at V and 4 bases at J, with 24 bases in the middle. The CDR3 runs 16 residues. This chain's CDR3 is CAWGKDRNRPSYEQYF. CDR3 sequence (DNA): TGTGCCTGGGGCAAAGACCGAAACAGGCCGTCTTACGAGCAGTACTTC.

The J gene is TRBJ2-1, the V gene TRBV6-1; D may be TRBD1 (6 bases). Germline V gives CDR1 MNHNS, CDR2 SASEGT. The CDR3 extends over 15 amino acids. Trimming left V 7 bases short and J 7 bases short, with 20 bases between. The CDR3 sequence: CASKHNRQAANEQFF. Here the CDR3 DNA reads TGTGCCAGCAAACACAACAGACAGGCGGCAAATGAGCAGTTCTTC.

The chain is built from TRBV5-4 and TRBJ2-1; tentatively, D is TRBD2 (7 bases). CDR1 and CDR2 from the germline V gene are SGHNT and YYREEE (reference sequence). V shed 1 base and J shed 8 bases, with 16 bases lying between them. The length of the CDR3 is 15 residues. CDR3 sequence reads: CASSLKGGPGDEQFF. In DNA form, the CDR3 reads TGTGCCAGCAGCTTGAAGGGGGGGCCCGGGGATGAGCAGTTCTTC. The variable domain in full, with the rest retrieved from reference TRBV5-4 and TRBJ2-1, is ETGVTQSPTHLIKTRGQQVTLRCSSQSGHNTVSWYQQALGQGPQFIFQYYREEENGRGNFPPRFSGLQFPNYSSELNVNALELDDSALYLCASSLKGGPGDEQFFGPGTRLTVL.

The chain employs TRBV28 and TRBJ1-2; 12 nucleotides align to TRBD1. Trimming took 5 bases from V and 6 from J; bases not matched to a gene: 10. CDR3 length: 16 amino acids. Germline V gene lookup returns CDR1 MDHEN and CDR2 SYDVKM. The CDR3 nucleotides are TGTGCCAGCAGTGCTACCGGGACAGGGGGCTTTAATGGCTACACCTTC. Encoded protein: CASSATGTGGFNGYTF.

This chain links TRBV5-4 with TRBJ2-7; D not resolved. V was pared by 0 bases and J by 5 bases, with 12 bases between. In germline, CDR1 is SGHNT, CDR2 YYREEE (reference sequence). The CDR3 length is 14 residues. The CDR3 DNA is TGTGCCAGCAGCTTGGACAAGTTTGTCAACGAGCAGTACTTC. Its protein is CASSLDKFVNEQYF.